Following are 3 T cell receptor beta chains from one sample sequenced in a study of blood T cells in healthy people across ages. A J-beta primer mix and a sample-barcoded 5' primer were used in a second PCR of about 6 to 12 cycles. From the 5' RACE reads, TCRdb called clonotypes with MiXCR, one entry per CDR3 protein. The data hold about 810,000 distinct CDR3 sequences, with about 36% observed a single time. Material for sequencing was blood. The receptors shown here come from a man aged 18 to 29 in good health.

V gene TRBV20-1 combines with J gene TRBJ1-1, with D unclear. The CDR3 covers 14 residues. Germline CDR1 reads DFQATT; CDR2 reads SNEGSKA (reference sequence). Trimming pared 1 base from V and 2 bases from J, leaving 11 bases between. CDR3 loop: CSARVKESNTEAFF. CDR3 bases: TGCAGTGCTAGAGTTAAGGAGTCTAACACTGAAGCTTTCTTT.

The chain employs TRBV25-1 and TRBJ1-5; D is perhaps TRBD1 (6 bases). Germline CDR1 and CDR2: MGHDK and SYGVNS. The ends were cut back, 5 bases at V and 7 bases at J, with 15 bases in the middle. This CDR3 is 14 amino acids long. CDR3 sequence reads: CASSSWDIRQPQHF. The CDR3 DNA sequence: TGTGCCAGCAGTTCCTGGGACATCAGGCAGCCCCAGCATTTT.

The rearrangement links TRBV7-9 to TRBJ1-2; D uncertain. V was clipped by 8 bases and J by 6 bases, with 19 bases between them. Germline CDR1 and CDR2: SEHNR and FQNEAQ (reference sequence). There are 14 residues in the CDR3. CDR3 in DNA: TGTGCCAGCTGTCGAGATGCGGTTCGCGATGGCTACACCTTC. This gives the protein CASCRDAVRDGYTF.